The 9 T cell receptor beta chains below were found in one sample sequenced in a study of T cell repertoires in cytomegalovirus infection. MiXCR, run by TCRdb on the reads, gives a single entry per CDR3 protein. The sample shows around 190,000 distinct CDR3 sequences, 14% of them seen only once. Sequenced input: PBMCs. These receptors were collected from a human donor in good health (CMV status not recorded). Some clones in this sample may be carry-over from other donors' samples.

Ten or more counts support this clonotype. The V and J genes are TRBV7-2 and TRBJ1-1; possible D gene TRBD1, 5 bases. V dropped 0 bases and J dropped 1 base, with 9 bases sitting between them. Per germline, CDR1 SGHTA and CDR2 FQGNSA. The CDR3 spans 15 residues. CDR3 sequence (DNA): TGTGCCAGCAGCTTAGCTTGGGGGAAGAACACTGAAGCTTTCTTT. This gives the protein CASSLAWGKNTEAFF.

This clonotype was observed at least ten times. The genes are TRBV5-1 and TRBJ1-1, with D hard to call. Trimming took off 5 bases at V and 6 bases at J, with 17 bases between the two ends. The CDR3 length is 14 residues. Per germline, CDR1 SGHRS and CDR2 YFSETQ. In DNA form, the CDR3 reads TGCGCCAGCAGACACAAGCCTCCAGGTTCTGAAGCTTTCTTT. It translates to CASRHKPPGSEAFF. Based on the CDR3 plus reference TRBV5-1 and TRBJ1-1, the full variable domain is KAGVTQTPRYLIKTRGQQVTLSCSPISGHRSVSWYQQTPGQGLQFLFEYFSETQRNKGNFPGRFSGRQFSNSRSEMNVSTLELGDSALYLCASRHKPPGSEAFFGQGTRLTVV.

The chain is built from TRBV28 and TRBJ2-5, with 14 bases aligning to TRBD2. Germline CDR1 is MDHEN and CDR2 is SYDVKM. V was pared by 5 bases and J by 5 bases, with 7 bases of the junction left unmatched. This CDR3 is 16 amino acids long. CDR3 residues: CASSPSTSGRGETQYF. Written as DNA, the CDR3 is TGTGCCAGCAGTCCTTCGACTAGCGGGAGGGGGGAGACCCAGTACTTC. The full variable domain, completed using reference TRBV28 and TRBJ2-5, is DVKVTQSSRYLVKRTGEKVFLECVQDMDHENMFWYRQDPGLGLRLIYFSYDVKMKEKGDIPEGYSVSREKKERFSLILESASTNQTSMYLCASSPSTSGRGETQYFGPGTRLLVL.

This clonotype was seen a few times. This sequence joins TRBV29-1 and TRBJ1-1; D gene uncertain. Germline V gene data show CDR1 as SQVTM and CDR2 as ANQGSEA. Trimming removed 8 bases at V and 2 bases at J, with 9 bases between. The CDR3 is 11 residues long. CDR3 sequence reads: CSYTVNTEAFF. DNA of the CDR3: TGCAGCTACACAGTCAACACTGAAGCTTTCTTT.

This clonotype has a count of ten or more. Germline is not matched at one junction end, which may reflect a read error. This chain connects TRBV7-6 to TRBJ2-1; 16 positions match TRBD2. The CDR3 is 15 residues long. The germline V gene encodes CDR1 SGHVS and CDR2 FNYEAQ. Here the CDR3 reads CASSLDGTSGGVSAF. The CDR3 DNA reads TGTGCCAGCAGCTTAGATGGGACTAGCGGGGGGGTCTCCGCCTTC.

This clonotype was detected a few times. The chain employs TRBV12-3 or TRBV12-4 and TRBJ1-2; 8 bases map to TRBD1. CDR3 length equals 15 residues. Unmatched junction bases numbered 7, after V lost 2 bases and J lost 5 bases. The CDR3 coding sequence is TGTGCCAGCAGTTTAAGGGGCCAGGGGGCGTATGGCTACACCTTC. Amino acids: CASSLRGQGAYGYTF.

This clonotype has just a few counts. The V and J genes are TRBV27 and TRBJ2-5; 16 nucleotides match TRBD2. The CDR3 covers 17 residues. Looked up from germline, CDR1 is MNHEY and CDR2 is SMNVEV (reference sequence). V lost 2 bases to trimming and J lost 5 bases; unmatched junction nucleotides: 5. The CDR3 DNA reads TGTGCCAGCAGTTTACTGGGACTAGCGGGGGGGCGCGAGACCCAGTACTTC. It yields the protein CASSLLGLAGGRETQYF.

The chain combines TRBV9 with TRBJ1-1; a possible D gene is TRBD1 (6 bases). The CDR3 spans 16 residues. Germline V gives CDR1 SGDLS, CDR2 YYNGEE. Trimming shortened V by 0 bases and J by 1 base, and 13 bases separated the two germline ends. CDR3 protein: CASSVEGGGRNTEAFF. The CDR3 region has the DNA TGTGCCAGCAGCGTAGAAGGAGGGGGAAGGAACACTGAAGCTTTCTTT. Using reference TRBV9 and TRBJ1-1 for the parts outside the CDR3, the full variable domain is DSGVTQTPKHLITATGQRVTLRCSPRSGDLSVYWYQQSLDQGLQFLIQYYNGEERAKGNILERFSAQQFPDLHSELNLSSLELGDSALYFCASSVEGGGRNTEAFFGQGTRLTVV.

This clonotype was detected only a few times. The V and J genes are TRBV28 and TRBJ2-1; no firm D call. Trimming pared 4 bases from V and 5 bases from J, leaving 15 bases between. There are 15 residues in the CDR3. Germline lookup yields CDR1 MDHEN and CDR2 SYDVKM. The CDR3, as DNA: TGTGCCAGCAGTTCGGAGATCCTTGGTCACAATGAGCAGTTCTTC. Translating it yields CASSSEILGHNEQFF.